Reported below is one T cell receptor gamma chain. This clone has just a few counts. Its antigen is still unknown. For this DNA, TCRdb reports the protein of a much larger clone, which diverges at residue 4, most likely from a read error; the protein presented here is translated directly from the DNA. The protocol used for the library was PCR. Data came from an Illumina MiSeq. TCRdb reprocessed the public data with the CATT caller; entries with the same nucleotide sequence were combined afterwards. The sample table lists 400 to 450 gamma-chain clones, about 4% of them with a count of one. The ten most abundant clones make up approximately 91% of the sample. These data originate in a study of human gamma delta and Vdelta1 T cells (dated by TCRdb to 2017 to 2018). Background on the whole study: The study investigated Delta One T cells, Vd1+ gamma-delta T cells, as cytotoxic effectors against acute myeloid leukemia.

Measured from the cysteine to the phenylalanine, the CDR3 is 11 residues long. Kept here is only the CDR3 DNA, which spans 33 bases and is read in frame from base 1. The J gene is TRGJ1 or TRGJ2; the V gene was not called. Input material: differentiated CD27- Vdelta1 gamma-delta T cells from blood. This receptor was identified in a human donor in good health. The CDR3 loop reads CATCDAVRKLF. The nucleotides read TGTGCCACCTGTGACGCAGTAAGGAAACTCTTT.